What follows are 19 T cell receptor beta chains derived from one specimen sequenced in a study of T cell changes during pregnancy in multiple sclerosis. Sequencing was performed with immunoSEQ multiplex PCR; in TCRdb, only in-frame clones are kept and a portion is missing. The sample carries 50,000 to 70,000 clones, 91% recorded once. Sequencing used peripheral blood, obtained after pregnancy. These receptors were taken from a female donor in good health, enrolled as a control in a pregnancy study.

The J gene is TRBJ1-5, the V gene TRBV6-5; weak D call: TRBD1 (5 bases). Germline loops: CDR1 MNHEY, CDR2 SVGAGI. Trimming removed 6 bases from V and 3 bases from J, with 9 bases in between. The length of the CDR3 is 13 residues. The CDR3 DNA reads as TGTGCCAGCAGCCGACAGACCAATCAGCCCCAGCATTTT. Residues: CASSRQTNQPQHF.

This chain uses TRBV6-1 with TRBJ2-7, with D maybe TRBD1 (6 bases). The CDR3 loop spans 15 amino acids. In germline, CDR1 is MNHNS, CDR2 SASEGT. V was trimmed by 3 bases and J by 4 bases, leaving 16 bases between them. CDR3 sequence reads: CASSDLARGAYEQYF. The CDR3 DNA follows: TGTGCCAGCAGTGACCTCGCCAGGGGCGCGTACGAGCAGTACTTC.

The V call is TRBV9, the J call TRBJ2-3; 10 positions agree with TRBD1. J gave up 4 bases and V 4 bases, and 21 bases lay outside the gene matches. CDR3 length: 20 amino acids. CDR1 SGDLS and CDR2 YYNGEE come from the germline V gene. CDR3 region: CASSRTLDRGLDSRPDTQYF. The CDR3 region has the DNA TGTGCCAGCAGCCGGACCCTCGACAGGGGGCTCGATTCAAGGCCAGATACGCAGTATTTT.

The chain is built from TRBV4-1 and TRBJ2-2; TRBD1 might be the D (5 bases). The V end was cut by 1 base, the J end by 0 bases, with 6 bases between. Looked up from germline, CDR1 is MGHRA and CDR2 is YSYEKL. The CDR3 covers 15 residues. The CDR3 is CASSQVDTNTGELFF. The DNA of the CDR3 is TGCGCCAGCAGCCAAGTGGACACGAACACCGGGGAGCTGTTTTTT.

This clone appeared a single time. CDR3 DNA sequence: TGCAGCGGCCAGAAAAAGGGACAGCCTTTCTATGGCTACACCTTC. It translates to CSGQKKGQPFYGYTF. The chain combines TRBV29-1 with TRBJ1-2; TRBD1 matches at 7 bases. Germline CDR1 is SQVTM and CDR2 is ANQGSEA. V was pared by 7 bases and J by 4 bases, with 15 bases of the junction left unmatched. The CDR3 is 15 residues long.

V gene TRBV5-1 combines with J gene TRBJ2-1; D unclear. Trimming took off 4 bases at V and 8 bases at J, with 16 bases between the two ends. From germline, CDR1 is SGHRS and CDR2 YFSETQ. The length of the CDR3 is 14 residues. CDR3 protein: CASSHGPGEDEQFF. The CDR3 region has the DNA TGCGCCAGCAGCCATGGCCCTGGAGAGGATGAGCAGTTCTTC.

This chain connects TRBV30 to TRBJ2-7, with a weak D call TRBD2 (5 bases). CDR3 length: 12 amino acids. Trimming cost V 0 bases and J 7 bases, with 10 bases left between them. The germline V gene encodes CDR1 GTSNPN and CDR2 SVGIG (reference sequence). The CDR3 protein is CAWSVLGREQYF. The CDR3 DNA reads TGTGCCTGGAGTGTACTAGGACGAGAGCAGTACTTC.

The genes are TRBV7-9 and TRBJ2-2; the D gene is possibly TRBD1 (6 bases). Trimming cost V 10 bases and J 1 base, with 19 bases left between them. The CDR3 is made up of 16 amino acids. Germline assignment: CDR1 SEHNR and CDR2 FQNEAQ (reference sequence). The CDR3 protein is CATQKTQQGNTGELFF. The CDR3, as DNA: TGTGCCACTCAAAAAACGCAACAGGGGAACACCGGGGAGCTGTTTTTT.

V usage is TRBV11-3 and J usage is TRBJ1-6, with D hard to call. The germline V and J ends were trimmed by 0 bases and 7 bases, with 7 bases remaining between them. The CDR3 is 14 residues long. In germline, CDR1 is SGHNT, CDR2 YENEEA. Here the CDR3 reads CASSLDSVNSPLHF. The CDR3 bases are TGTGCCAGCAGCTTAGATTCCGTAAATTCACCCCTCCACTTT. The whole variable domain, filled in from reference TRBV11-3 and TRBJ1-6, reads EAGVVQSPRYKIIEKKQPVAFWCNPISGHNTLYWYLQNLGQGPELLIRYENEEAVDDSQLPKDRFSAERLKGVDSTLKIQPAELGDSAVYLCASSLDSVNSPLHFGNGTRLTVT.

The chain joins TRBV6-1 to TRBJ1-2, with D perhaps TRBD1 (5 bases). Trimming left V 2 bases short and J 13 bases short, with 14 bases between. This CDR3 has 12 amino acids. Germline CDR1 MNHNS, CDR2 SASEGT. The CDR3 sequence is CASSESLGARTF. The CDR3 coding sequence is TGTGCCAGCAGTGAATCCCTAGGGGCCCGCACCTTC.

CDR3 DNA sequence: TGTGCCATCAGTGAGTCGTGGACAGGGGACGATGAAAAACTGTTTTTT. This gives the protein CAISESWTGDDEKLFF. The chain has TRBV10-3 and TRBJ1-4, with 9 bases identical to TRBD1. V lost 0 bases to trimming and J lost 6 bases; unmatched junction nucleotides: 5. Per the germline V gene, CDR1 is ENHRY and CDR2 is SYGVKD. The CDR3 is 16 residues long.

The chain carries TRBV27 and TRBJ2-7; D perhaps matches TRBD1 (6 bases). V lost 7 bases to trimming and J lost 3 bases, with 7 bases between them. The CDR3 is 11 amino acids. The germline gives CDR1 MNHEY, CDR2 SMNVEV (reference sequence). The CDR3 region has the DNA TGTGCCAGCAAAGGGGGCTACGAGCAGTACTTC. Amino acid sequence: CASKGGYEQYF.

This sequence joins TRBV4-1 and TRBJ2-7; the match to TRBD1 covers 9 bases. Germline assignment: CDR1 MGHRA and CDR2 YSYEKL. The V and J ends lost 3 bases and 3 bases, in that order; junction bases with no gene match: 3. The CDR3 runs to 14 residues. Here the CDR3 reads CASSQGQGHYEQYF. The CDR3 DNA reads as TGCGCCAGCAGCCAGGGACAGGGACACTACGAGCAGTACTTC.

CDR3 region: CASSQIPQGSEKLFF. Written as DNA, the CDR3 is TGTGCCAGCAGCCAAATCCCTCAGGGATCGGAAAAACTGTTTTTT. This rearrangement joins TRBV4-2 to TRBJ1-4; the D gene is possibly TRBD1 (5 bases). The CDR3 totals 15 residues. The V end lost 2 bases, the J end lost 8 bases, and 15 bases lay between the germline ends. Germline V gene data show CDR1 as LGHNA and CDR2 as YNFKEQ.

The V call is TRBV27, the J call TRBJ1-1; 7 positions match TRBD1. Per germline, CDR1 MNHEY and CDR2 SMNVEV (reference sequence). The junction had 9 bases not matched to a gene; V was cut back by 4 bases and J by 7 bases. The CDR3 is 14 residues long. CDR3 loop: CASSWNRDRDEAFF. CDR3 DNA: TGTGCCAGCAGTTGGAACCGGGACAGAGATGAAGCTTTCTTT.

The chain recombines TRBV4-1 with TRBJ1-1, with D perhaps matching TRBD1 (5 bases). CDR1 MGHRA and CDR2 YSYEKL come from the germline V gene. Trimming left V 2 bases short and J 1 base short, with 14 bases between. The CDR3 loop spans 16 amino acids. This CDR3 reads CASSQHLTASNTEAFF. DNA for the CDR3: TGCGCCAGCAGCCAACACTTGACAGCCTCGAACACTGAAGCTTTCTTT.

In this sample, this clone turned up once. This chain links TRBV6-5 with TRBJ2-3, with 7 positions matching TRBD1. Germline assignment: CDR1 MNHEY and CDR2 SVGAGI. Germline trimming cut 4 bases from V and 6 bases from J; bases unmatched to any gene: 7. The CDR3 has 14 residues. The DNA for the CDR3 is TGTGCCAGCAGTTTCCTACAGGGGTCTGATACGCAGTATTTT. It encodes CASSFLQGSDTQYF.

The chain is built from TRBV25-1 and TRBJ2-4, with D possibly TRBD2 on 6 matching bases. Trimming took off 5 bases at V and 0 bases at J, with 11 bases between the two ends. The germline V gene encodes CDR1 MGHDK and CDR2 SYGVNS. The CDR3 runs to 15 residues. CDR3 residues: CASSRLGGAKNIQYF. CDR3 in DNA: TGTGCCAGCAGTAGACTGGGGGGAGCCAAAAACATTCAGTACTTC.

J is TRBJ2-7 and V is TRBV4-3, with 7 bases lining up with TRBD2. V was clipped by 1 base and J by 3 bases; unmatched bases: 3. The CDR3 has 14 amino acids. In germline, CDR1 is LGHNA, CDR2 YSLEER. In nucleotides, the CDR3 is TGCGCCAGCAGCCAAGTGGGGGGGGACTACGAGCAGTACTTC. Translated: CASSQVGGDYEQYF.